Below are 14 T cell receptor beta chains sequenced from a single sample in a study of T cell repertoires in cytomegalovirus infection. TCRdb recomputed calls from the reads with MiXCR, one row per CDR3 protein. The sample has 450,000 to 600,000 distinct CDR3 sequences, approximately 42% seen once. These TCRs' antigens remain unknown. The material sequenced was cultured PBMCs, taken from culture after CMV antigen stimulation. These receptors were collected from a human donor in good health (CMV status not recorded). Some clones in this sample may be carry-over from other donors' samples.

The chain's CDR3 is CAGTIRQETQYF. The CDR3 DNA reads as TGTGCCGGCACGATTCGCCAGGAGACCCAGTACTTC. The rearrangement uses TRBV6-2 or TRBV6-3 and TRBJ2-5; D not certain. CDR3 size: 12 residues. CDR1 MNHEY and CDR2 SVGEGT come from the germline V gene. V was cut by 11 bases and J by 5 bases, with 15 bases left in between.

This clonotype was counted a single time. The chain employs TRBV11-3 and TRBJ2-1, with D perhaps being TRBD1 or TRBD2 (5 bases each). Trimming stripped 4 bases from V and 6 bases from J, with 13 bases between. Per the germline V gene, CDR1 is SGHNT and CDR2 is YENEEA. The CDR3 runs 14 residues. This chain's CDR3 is CASSSRDAPNEQFF. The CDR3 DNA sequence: TGTGCCAGCAGCTCCCGGGACGCCCCCAATGAGCAGTTCTTC.

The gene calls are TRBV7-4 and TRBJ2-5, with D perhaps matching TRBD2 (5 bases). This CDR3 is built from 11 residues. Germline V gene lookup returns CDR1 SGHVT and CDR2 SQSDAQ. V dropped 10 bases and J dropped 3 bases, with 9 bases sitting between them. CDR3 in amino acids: CAIRTEETQYF. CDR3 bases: TGTGCCATCCGGACTGAAGAGACCCAGTACTTC.

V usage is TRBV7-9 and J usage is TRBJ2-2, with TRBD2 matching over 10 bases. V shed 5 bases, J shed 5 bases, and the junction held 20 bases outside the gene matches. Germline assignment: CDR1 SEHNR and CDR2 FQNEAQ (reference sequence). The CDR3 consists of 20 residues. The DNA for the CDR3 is TGTGCCAGCAGCCCAATGGGAAGCGGGAGGGCCAGGTCGCAGACCGGGGAGCTGTTTTTT. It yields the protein CASSPMGSGRARSQTGELFF. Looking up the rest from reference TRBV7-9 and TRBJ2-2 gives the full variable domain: DTGVSQNPRHKITKRGQNVTFRCDPISEHNRLYWYRQTLGQGPEFLTYFQNEAQLEKSRLLSDRFSAERPKGSFSTLEIQRTEQGDSAMYLCASSPMGSGRARSQTGELFFGEGSRLTVL.

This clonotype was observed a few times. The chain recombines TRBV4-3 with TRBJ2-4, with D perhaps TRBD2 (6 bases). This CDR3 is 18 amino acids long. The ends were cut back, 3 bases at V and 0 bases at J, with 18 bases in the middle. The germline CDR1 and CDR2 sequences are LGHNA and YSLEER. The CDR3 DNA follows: TGCGCCAGCAGCCAGGCCCCGGGACGCGGGGTAGCCAAAAACATTCAGTACTTC. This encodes CASSQAPGRGVAKNIQYF.

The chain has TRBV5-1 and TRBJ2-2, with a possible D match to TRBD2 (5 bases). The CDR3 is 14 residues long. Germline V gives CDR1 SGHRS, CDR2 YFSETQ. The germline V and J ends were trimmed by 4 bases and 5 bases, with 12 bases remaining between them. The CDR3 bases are TGCGCCAGCAGCCCGGAGGCTATAACCGGGGAGCTGTTTTTT. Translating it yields CASSPEAITGELFF.

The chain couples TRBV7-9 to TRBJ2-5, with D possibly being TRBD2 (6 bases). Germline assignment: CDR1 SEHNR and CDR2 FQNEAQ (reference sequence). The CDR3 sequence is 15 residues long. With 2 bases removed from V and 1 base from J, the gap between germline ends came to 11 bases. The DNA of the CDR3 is TGTGCCAGCAGCTTACGATCGGGGGTCCAAGAGACCCAGTACTTC. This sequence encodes CASSLRSGVQETQYF. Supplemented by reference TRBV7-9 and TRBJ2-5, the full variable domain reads DTGVSQNPRHKITKRGQNVTFRCDPISEHNRLYWYRQTLGQGPEFLTYFQNEAQLEKSRLLSDRFSAERPKGSFSTLEIQRTEQGDSAMYLCASSLRSGVQETQYFGPGTRLLVL.

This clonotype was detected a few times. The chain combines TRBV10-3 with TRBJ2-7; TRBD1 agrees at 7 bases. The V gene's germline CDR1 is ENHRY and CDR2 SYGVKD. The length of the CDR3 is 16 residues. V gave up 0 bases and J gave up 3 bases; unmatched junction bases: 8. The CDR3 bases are TGTGCCATCAGTGAGTCGGATCGGGACAGCCGCTACGAGCAGTACTTC. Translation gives CAISESDRDSRYEQYF.

DNA for the CDR3: TGTGCCAGCAGTTACTCACTCAGGGACGGGGAGCTGTTTTTT. Protein: CASSYSLRDGELFF. This chain joins TRBV6-5 and TRBJ2-2, with TRBD1 as a possible D gene (5 bases). V was shortened by 0 bases and J by 7 bases, with 9 bases between the two germline ends. Germline lookup yields CDR1 MNHEY and CDR2 SVGAGI. The CDR3 has 14 amino acids.

In DNA form, the CDR3 reads TGTGCCAGCAGCTTAGGCCACCGGGACAGCTCCTACGAGCAGTACTTC. Translated, it gives CASSLGHRDSSYEQYF. This sequence joins TRBV7-6 and TRBJ2-7, with 7 bases fitting TRBD1. CDR1 is SGHVS and CDR2 is FNYEAQ in the germline V gene. V was clipped by 1 base and J by 0 bases; unmatched bases: 6. The CDR3 totals 16 residues.

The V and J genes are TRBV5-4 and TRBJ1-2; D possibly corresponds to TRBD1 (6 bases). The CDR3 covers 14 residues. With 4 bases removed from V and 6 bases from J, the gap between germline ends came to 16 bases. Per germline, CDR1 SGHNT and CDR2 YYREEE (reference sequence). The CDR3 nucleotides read TGTGCCAGCAGCCCCTGGGACAAACGGGATGGCTACACCTTC. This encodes CASSPWDKRDGYTF.

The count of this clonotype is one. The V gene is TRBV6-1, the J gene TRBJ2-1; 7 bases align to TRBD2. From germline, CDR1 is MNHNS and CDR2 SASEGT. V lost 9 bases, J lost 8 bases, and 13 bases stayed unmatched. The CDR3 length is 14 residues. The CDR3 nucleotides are TGTGCCAGTAAGAGAGCGGGGCTTACGGATGAGCAGTTCTTC. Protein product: CASKRAGLTDEQFF.

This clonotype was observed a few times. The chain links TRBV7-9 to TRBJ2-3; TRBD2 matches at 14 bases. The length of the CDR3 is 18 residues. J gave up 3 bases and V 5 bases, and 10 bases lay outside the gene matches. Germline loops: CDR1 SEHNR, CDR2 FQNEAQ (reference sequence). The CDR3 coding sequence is TGTGCCAGCAGCCCCGGGACTAGCGGGAGACCCGGGACAGATACGCAGTATTTT. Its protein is CASSPGTSGRPGTDTQYF.

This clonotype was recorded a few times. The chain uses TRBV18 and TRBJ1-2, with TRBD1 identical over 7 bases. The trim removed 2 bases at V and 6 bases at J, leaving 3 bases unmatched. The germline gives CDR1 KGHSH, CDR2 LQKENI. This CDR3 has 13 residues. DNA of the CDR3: TGTGCCAGCTCACCAACCGACAGGGATGGCTACACCTTC. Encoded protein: CASSPTDRDGYTF.